These 24 T cell receptor beta chains share one sample of origin, sequenced in a study of CD8+ T cells in alopecia areata. The treatment was: oral pan-JAK inhibitor, 5-10 mg twice daily. Sequencing used cDNA as its template, made by extracting RNA and reverse transcribing it. The repertoire was sequenced with immunoSEQ multiplex PCR; TCRdb's copy has only in-frame clones and lacks some. This table holds fewer than 200,000 clones, around 60% found once. The specimen comprised CD8+ T cells sorted from blood, sampled at week 24, from a patient treated with tofacitinib. Receptor source: a human donor with alopecia areata.

The CDR3, as DNA: TGTGCCTGGTCCGGGACTAACCTGGGGGAGGAGTATTTT. It is translated as CAWSGTNLGEEYF. The rearrangement links TRBV30 to TRBJ2-3; TRBD2 matches at 7 bases. V lost 5 bases to trimming and J lost 13 bases; unmatched junction nucleotides: 15. This CDR3 region has 13 residues. Germline-derived CDR1 and CDR2 are GTSNPN and SVGIG (reference sequence).

CDR3 in DNA: TGCGCCAGTAGAGCCGGGACTTTGTCCTACGAGCAGTACTTC. Protein sequence: CASRAGTLSYEQYF. The chain recombines TRBV4-1 with TRBJ2-7; a weak D match, TRBD2 (6 bases). This CDR3 spans 14 amino acids. CDR1 and CDR2 from the germline V gene are MGHRA and YSYEKL. Trimming shortened V by 9 bases and J by 1 base, and 16 bases separated the two germline ends.

The rearrangement uses TRBV30 and TRBJ2-7; 11 bases align to TRBD2. CDR1 and CDR2 (germline): GTSNPN, SVGIG (reference sequence). With V trimmed by 4 bases and J by 2 bases, 7 bases remained unmatched. The CDR3 contains 15 residues. The DNA for the CDR3 is TGTGCCTGGACCCTGGGGACTAGCGGCACCTACGAGCAGTACTTC. Its translation: CAWTLGTSGTYEQYF.

V and J are TRBV5-1 and TRBJ2-3; D may be TRBD2 (6 bases). V lost 1 base to trimming and J lost 2 bases, with 26 bases between them. The germline V gene has CDR1 SGHRS and CDR2 YFSETQ. There are 20 residues in the CDR3. This chain's CDR3 is CASSLLRRTDYLILTDTQYF. The CDR3 DNA follows: TGCGCCAGCAGCTTGCTTCGCCGGACGGACTACCTCATTCTCACAGATACGCAGTATTTT. The full variable domain, rest sourced from reference TRBV5-1 and TRBJ2-3, is KAGVTQTPRYLIKTRGQQVTLSCSPISGHRSVSWYQQTPGQGLQFLFEYFSETQRNKGNFPGRFSGRQFSNSRSEMNVSTLELGDSALYLCASSLLRRTDYLILTDTQYFGPGTRLTVL.

The chain is built from TRBV2 and TRBJ1-5; 8 nucleotides line up with TRBD1. CDR1 is SNHLY and CDR2 is FYNNEI in the germline V gene. The CDR3 is made up of 14 amino acids. After removal of 7 bases from V and 2 bases from J, the junction contained 4 bases not matched to a gene. The CDR3 here is CASTTGDRNQPQHF. The CDR3 DNA reads as TGTGCCAGCACGACAGGGGATCGCAATCAGCCCCAGCATTTT.

The rearrangement uses TRBV7-7 and TRBJ2-2; D gene ambiguous. V was cut by 2 bases and J by 4 bases, with 2 bases left in between. This CDR3 has 12 residues. Looked up from germline, CDR1 is SSHAT and CDR2 is FNYEAQ (reference sequence). CDR3 sequence: CASSLPTGELFF. CDR3 DNA: TGTGCCAGCAGCTTACCCACCGGGGAGCTGTTTTTT.

The V and J genes are TRBV2 and TRBJ2-1; unclear D gene. Germline values: CDR1 SNHLY, CDR2 FYNNEI. The length of the CDR3 is 8 residues. Trimming took 3 bases from V and 14 from J, leaving 2 bases between them. The CDR3 protein is CASSDEFF. The CDR3, as DNA: TGTGCCAGCAGTGATGAGTTCTTC.

This clone was seen only a few times. V gene TRBV7-9 combines with J gene TRBJ1-1; no clear D. Germline loops: CDR1 SEHNR, CDR2 FQNEAQ (reference sequence). This CDR3 has 15 residues. Deletions cut 5 bases from V and 7 bases from J, with 20 bases between. The CDR3 here is CASSPPGRTADEAFF. CDR3 nucleotides: TGTGCCAGCAGCCCCCCCGGGAGGACGGCGGATGAAGCTTTCTTT.

The V call is TRBV27, the J call TRBJ1-6; D uncertain. This CDR3 is 13 amino acids long. The germline V gene encodes CDR1 MNHEY and CDR2 SMNVEV (reference sequence). Trimming took off 7 bases at V and 5 bases at J, with 9 bases between the two ends. In nucleotides, the CDR3 is TGTGCCAGCATGTGGCAGCATAATTCACCCCTCCACTTT. Translation: CASMWQHNSPLHF.

This clone was recorded a few times. V and J are TRBV19 and TRBJ2-6; no clear D. V was clipped by 7 bases and J by 2 bases, with 12 bases between them. This CDR3 is built from 15 residues. The germline CDR1 and CDR2 sequences are LNHDA and SQIVND (reference sequence). The DNA for the CDR3 is TGTGCCAGTACCCCTCCGTCGACTGGGGCCAACGTCCTGACTTTC. It codes for CASTPPSTGANVLTF.

This sequence joins TRBV4-1 and TRBJ1-2, with TRBD1 matching over 7 bases. J lost 0 bases, V lost 4 bases, and 5 bases had no gene match. The CDR3 has 15 residues. Looked up from germline, CDR1 is MGHRA and CDR2 is YSYEKL. The CDR3 nucleotides read TGCGCCAGCAGCCGCCCGGGACAGCCTAACTATGGCTACACCTTC. It codes for CASSRPGQPNYGYTF.

The rearrangement uses TRBV6-6 and TRBJ1-1; D is perhaps TRBD1 (5 bases). V lost 11 bases and J 3 bases, leaving 13 bases between the germline ends. CDR1 is MNHNY, CDR2 SVGAGI, per germline (reference sequence). The CDR3 has 12 amino acids. Written as DNA, the CDR3 is TGTGCCTCGATCCGGGGGGACACTGAAGCTTTCTTT. It encodes CASIRGDTEAFF.

The J gene is TRBJ1-5, the V gene TRBV5-6; no firm D call. The CDR3 covers 12 residues. The V gene's germline CDR1 is SGHDT and CDR2 YYEEEE. Trimming removed 0 bases at V and 9 bases at J, with 7 bases between. CDR3 in DNA: TGTGCCAGCAGCTTGGGGGCGTCGCCCCAGCATTTT. It yields the protein CASSLGASPQHF.

The V gene is TRBV27, the J gene TRBJ2-7, with TRBD1 identical over 8 bases. The V segment lost 6 bases and the J segment 5 bases; nucleotides outside the gene matches: 6. The CDR3 consists of 13 residues. Looked up from germline, CDR1 is MNHEY and CDR2 is SMNVEV (reference sequence). Here the CDR3 DNA reads TGTGCCAGCAGATACCAGGGGGCCCACGAGCAGTACTTC. Encoded protein: CASRYQGAHEQYF.

Turning to this clone: Within the sample, other DNA sequences also encode this same CDR3. The CDR3 nucleotides read TGCGCCAGCAGCTTGACAGGGAGCTACGAGCAGTACTTC. It translates to CASSLTGSYEQYF. The chain combines TRBV5-1 with TRBJ2-7, with a possible D match to TRBD1 (6 bases). Trimming took 1 base from V and 3 from J, leaving 8 bases between them. The CDR3 loop spans 13 amino acids. The V gene's germline CDR1 is SGHRS and CDR2 YFSETQ. The complete variable domain, with remaining parts taken from reference TRBV5-1 and TRBJ2-7, reads KAGVTQTPRYLIKTRGQQVTLSCSPISGHRSVSWYQQTPGQGLQFLFEYFSETQRNKGNFPGRFSGRQFSNSRSEMNVSTLELGDSALYLCASSLTGSYEQYFGPGTRLTVT.

The chain employs TRBV13 and TRBJ2-5, with a weak D call TRBD1 (6 bases). The J call may be in error: the DNA end matches TRBJ2-7 better. CDR1 and CDR2 from the germline V gene are PRHDT and FYEKMQ (reference sequence). The CDR3 is made up of 14 amino acids. CDR3 region: CASSLQGANYEQYF. In DNA, the CDR3 is TGTGCCAGCAGTTTACAGGGAGCCAACTACGAGCAGTACTTC.

The chain has TRBV7-3 and TRBJ2-1, with D possibly matching TRBD2 (5 bases). V was clipped by 9 bases and J by 6 bases, with 12 bases between them. Per germline, CDR1 SGHTA and CDR2 FQGTGA. The CDR3 covers 12 residues. DNA of the CDR3: TGTGCCAGTGGACTCGGCAGCAATGAGCAGTTCTTC. This sequence encodes CASGLGSNEQFF.

The J gene is TRBJ1-5, the V gene TRBV27; the D gene is possibly TRBD1 (5 bases). The V and J ends lost 1 base and 5 bases respectively, with 36 bases between them. The CDR3 has 23 residues. The V gene's germline CDR1 is MNHEY and CDR2 SMNVEV (reference sequence). CDR3 nucleotides: TGTGCCAGCAGTTTATGCGATTTACCCCGCGGAGGGGCAACTCCCCTTGGGGATCAGCCCCAGCATTTT. Translation: CASSLCDLPRGGATPLGDQPQHF.

The chain employs TRBV19 and TRBJ2-7; 9 nucleotides agree with TRBD1. V shed 5 bases and J 3 bases; nucleotides not matched to a gene: 5. The CDR3 is 14 amino acids. Germline CDR1 reads LNHDA; CDR2 reads SQIVND (reference sequence). The CDR3 DNA reads TGTGCCAGTAGTGCGGGACAGGGCTTCTACGAGCAGTACTTC. Its translation: CASSAGQGFYEQYF.

This clone was picked up a small number of times. The chain employs TRBV30 and TRBJ2-1; tentative D call: TRBD2 (6 bases). The V and J ends lost 4 bases and 8 bases respectively, with 15 bases between them. CDR1 and CDR2 (germline): GTSNPN, SVGIG (reference sequence). CDR3 size: 13 residues. For the CDR3, the DNA is TGTGCCTGGAATCAAGGCGGGGTTTATGAGCAGTTCTTC. Amino acids: CAWNQGGVYEQFF. Full variable domain (missing parts from reference TRBV30 and TRBJ2-1): SQTIHQWPATLVQPVGSPLSLECTVEGTSNPNLYWYRQAAGRGLQLLFYSVGIGQISSEVPQNLSASRPQDRQFILSSKKLLLSDSGFYLCAWNQGGVYEQFFGPGTRLTVL.

This sequence joins TRBV7-9 and TRBJ2-2; D call uncertain. The CDR3 consists of 15 residues. Trimming stripped 7 bases from V and 6 bases from J, with 18 bases between. The germline V gene encodes CDR1 SEHNR and CDR2 FQNEAQ (reference sequence). The CDR3 DNA sequence: TGTGCCAGCATGTTGCCCTCGCTAGGGTCCGGGGAGCTGTTTTTT. It yields the protein CASMLPSLGSGELFF. Full variable domain (outside the CDR3, taken from reference TRBV7-9 and TRBJ2-2): DTGVSQNPRHKITKRGQNVTFRCDPISEHNRLYWYRQTLGQGPEFLTYFQNEAQLEKSRLLSDRFSAERPKGSFSTLEIQRTEQGDSAMYLCASMLPSLGSGELFFGEGSRLTVL.

The chain is built from TRBV5-1 and TRBJ2-2, with D uncertain. CDR1 and CDR2 from the germline V gene are SGHRS and YFSETQ. The V and J ends lost 0 bases and 4 bases respectively, with 7 bases between them. The CDR3 is made up of 14 amino acids. The CDR3 DNA follows: TGCGCCAGCAGCTTGGATTCCCGCACCGGGGAGCTGTTTTTT. Its protein is CASSLDSRTGELFF.

This clone turned up a few times. The V gene is TRBV27, the J gene TRBJ2-3; D uncertain. Germline V gene data show CDR1 as MNHEY and CDR2 as SMNVEV (reference sequence). V was pared by 3 bases and J by 0 bases, with 4 bases between. CDR3 length: 13 residues. The CDR3 protein is CASSFGSTDTQYF. The DNA for the CDR3 is TGTGCCAGCAGTTTTGGTAGCACAGATACGCAGTATTTT.

This clone was seen a handful of times. This sequence joins TRBV2 and TRBJ2-1, with 9 nucleotides matching TRBD1. Germline assignment: CDR1 SNHLY and CDR2 FYNNEI. The CDR3 loop spans 12 amino acids. V shed 6 bases, J shed 9 bases, and the junction held 3 bases outside the gene matches. The CDR3 DNA reads TGTGCCAGCAGCGGGACAGGGTTTGAGCAGTTCTTC. Residues: CASSGTGFEQFF.